Included here is one T cell receptor (beta chain) sequence, with context. Its antigen remains unidentified. This entry is derived from a study of cytomegalovirus exposure and HLA in healthy donors. Study results and limitations: A later analysis appeared to link common viral pathogens to several of the most significant clusters. In vitro assays verified that three CMV-associated chains recognized CMV antigens specifically.

The V end lost 6 bases, the J end lost 5 bases, and 16 bases lay between the germline ends. The germline CDR1 and CDR2 sequences are MNHNY and SVGAGI (reference sequence). The CDR3 spans 14 residues. 13 Jbeta primers and 60 Vbeta primers were used for the PCR. Only in-frame clones appear in the TCRdb table, and some are missing; sequencing was by immunoSEQ multiplex PCR. Among about 190,000 clones listed, 80% to 85% were seen once. The specimen sequenced was PBMCs. The V gene is TRBV6-6, the J gene TRBJ1-2; D uncertain. The TCR comes from a man aged 50-60 years in good health and CMV-seronegative. The CDR3 here is CASRRSGEDYGYTF. In DNA form, the CDR3 reads TGTGCCAGCAGGAGGAGCGGAGAGGATTATGGCTACACCTTC.